A single TCR beta chain is shown here with its context. The antigen it recognizes is unknown. No much larger clonotype is one base removed from it; base qualities were not supplied. The sample belongs to a study of OX40 agonist ivuxolimab in advanced cancers. As for the study more broadly: Ivuxolimab was an agonistic, fully human IgG2 monoclonal antibody directed against OX40 (CD134), a costimulatory receptor. Intravenous ivuxolimab was administered to patients every 2 weeks at six dose levels: 0.01, 0.1, 0.3, 1.5, 3 and 10 mg/kg. Partial responses occurred in three dose-escalation patients: two with cutaneous melanoma and one with hepatocellular carcinoma. The monotherapy dose-escalation portion (N ≈ 52 patients) of the phase I ivuxolimab trial is reported in the paper. Peripheral TCRbeta sequencing aimed to test whether ivuxolimab altered TCR sequence diversity and caused clonal T-cell expansion. Of the roughly 51 dose-escalation patients, hepatocellular carcinoma was present in around 19, melanoma in around 15, renal cell carcinoma in 9 and head and neck cancer in 9. In the dose-escalation cohort, approximately 82% of patients were male, and the mean age was around 60 years with a range of roughly 23 to 79. Patients were allowed to have had prior anti-PD-1, anti-PD-L1 or anti-CTLA-4 therapy, and 30% to 50% of the dose-escalation patients had previously received checkpoint inhibitors. Broad study findings and their caveats: In the 0.1-3.0 mg/kg groups, partial responders had among the lowest normalized peripheral clonal expansion, particularly in CD8+ T cells. After ivuxolimab, more expanded clones were found on average in CD8+ T cells than in CD4+ T cells. Low levels of normalized T-cell clonal expansion were also shown by some nonresponding patients. Which antigens the clonally expanded peripheral T cells were specific for was not determined. Clonal expansion of both CD4+ and CD8+ blood T cells was observed from baseline to week 6 at doses 0.1 to 3.0 mg/kg.

The trial excluded patients who had a history of autoimmune disease or who were on systemic immunosuppression. Peripheral blood for TCR sequencing was collected from all dose cohorts at baseline, on cycle 4 day 1, and on cycle 7 day 1. Samples came from an open-label, multicenter, first-in-human phase I dose-escalation trial of ivuxolimab. Adults with locally advanced or metastatic melanoma, renal cell carcinoma, hepatocellular carcinoma or head and neck squamous cell carcinoma were enrolled in the trial. Before TCR sequencing, CD4+ T cells and CD8+ T cells from peripheral blood were sorted into separate populations. Genomic DNA was extracted from sorted cells for sequencing of the TCRbeta CDR3 region. The immunoSEQ Assay was used for sequencing of TCRbeta CDR3 regions. Here the immuneACCESS table is served through TCRdb, limited to in-frame sequences with V and J called. Missing clones are a known gap in these copies; in checked studies unresolved V genes cover under half, and the rest lacks a known reason. Across this sample there are about 18,000 clones, with more than 65% seen only once. Clones ranked in the top ten supply roughly 19% of the sample.

A distance of 6 bases separates the germline ends of V and J, which lose 3 bases and 6 bases respectively. In the germline V gene, CDR1 corresponds to MGHDK and CDR2 to SYGVNS. From the cysteine up to the phenylalanine, the CDR3 has a length of 11 residues. Just CDR3 DNA is preserved here, 33 bases in frame from base 1. Sequences were derived from CD4+ or CD8+ T cells sorted from blood, sampled in a trial of the OX40 agonist ivuxolimab. The V and J segments used are TRBV25-1 and TRBJ2-7, with the D gene uncertain. The sequence was collected from an adult with an advanced solid tumor such as melanoma, head and neck, liver or kidney cancer. The nucleotides read TGTGCCAGCAGTGACCCAGGCGAGCAGTACTTC. Translation gives CASSDPGEQYF.